This TCR beta chain was recovered during a study of blood T cell repertoires in COVID-19. At the level of the study: Researchers got acute and convalescent COVID-19 samples from the United States, Italy and Spain. In each case, the material was cDNA or gDNA derived from T cells, B-cell-depleted T cells, or PBMCs.

Per the study methods: How many nucleated cells were present was estimated from reference gene primer amplification. The table came from immunoSEQ multiplex PCR; TCRdb's copy has only in-frame clones and leaves some out. The V and J calls and clone size come from that table; D and trimming were worked out from the DNA. The sample includes about 250,000 clones, roughly 84% of them seen just once. Germline V gene lookup returns CDR1 SGHDT and CDR2 YYEEEE. This CDR3 has 14 residues. The sample taken for sequencing was peripheral blood. The source is a woman in her 40s who had recovered from COVID-19. V usage is TRBV5-6 and J usage is TRBJ2-4; D call uncertain. The DNA end is a closer match to TRBJ2-1, so the J assignment may be wrong. CDR3 protein: CASSKQITKNIQFF. The CDR3 coding sequence is TGTGCCAGCAGCAAACAAATAACCAAAAACATTCAGTTCTTC.